These 25 T cell receptor beta chains share one sample of origin, sequenced in a study of T cells in narcolepsy. The repertoire was sequenced with immunoSEQ multiplex PCR; TCRdb's copy has only in-frame clones and lacks some. The repertoire holds 20,000 to 30,000 clones, with roughly 77% as singletons. The sample comprised memory (CD45RA-) CD4+ T cells from blood. Receptors originate from a human donor in good health.

This clone was seen a single time. V gene TRBV9 combines with J gene TRBJ2-6; no clear D. The V gene's germline CDR1 is SGDLS and CDR2 YYNGEE. V was trimmed by 4 bases and J by 0 bases, leaving 11 bases between them. This CDR3 is built from 16 residues. The CDR3: CASSLGRVSGANVLTF. The CDR3 DNA reads as TGTGCCAGCAGCTTAGGCCGAGTCTCTGGGGCCAACGTCCTGACTTTC.

The chain links TRBV7-3 to TRBJ2-1, with 8 bases matching TRBD2. The CDR3 has 17 residues. CDR1 is SGHTA and CDR2 is FQGTGA in the germline V gene. The V segment lost 5 bases and the J segment 0 bases; nucleotides outside the gene matches: 9. The DNA for the CDR3 is TGTGCCAGCAGCCGAAAACGCACTAGCGGCTCCTACAATGAGCAGTTCTTC. Amino acids: CASSRKRTSGSYNEQFF.

V is TRBV2 and J is TRBJ1-1, with D possibly matching TRBD1 (6 bases). Germline lookup yields CDR1 SNHLY and CDR2 FYNNEI. Trimming took off 4 bases at V and 2 bases at J, with 14 bases between the two ends. The CDR3 covers 15 residues. The chain's CDR3 is CASSGGLGANTEAFF. DNA for the CDR3: TGTGCCAGCAGTGGGGGACTGGGGGCCAACACTGAAGCTTTCTTT.

This chain connects TRBV15 to TRBJ2-7, with 11 bases that match TRBD2. CDR1 is LNHNV, CDR2 YYDKDF, per germline (reference sequence). Trimming removed 9 bases from V and 4 bases from J; junction bases left unmatched: 11. The CDR3 runs 15 residues. CDR3 coding DNA: TGTGCCACGAGCGCACAACTAGCGGGGGAGTACGAGCAGTACTTC. Its translation: CATSAQLAGEYEQYF.

The chain joins TRBV5-6 to TRBJ2-7; D not certain. Germline CDR1 SGHDT, CDR2 YYEEEE. V lost 0 bases to trimming and J lost 0 bases, with 7 bases between them. The CDR3 runs 14 residues. CDR3 DNA: TGTGCCAGCAGCTTGGCTGGGTACTCCTACGAGCAGTACTTC. Residues: CASSLAGYSYEQYF.

The chain carries TRBV4-1 and TRBJ2-1, with 11 bases that match TRBD2. The junction had 4 bases not matched to a gene; V was cut back by 0 bases and J by 3 bases. CDR1 and CDR2 from the germline V gene are MGHRA and YSYEKL. CDR3 length: 17 amino acids. In nucleotides, the CDR3 is TGCGCCAGCAGCCAAGATGGGACTAGCGGAAACTACAATGAGCAGTTCTTC. Translating it yields CASSQDGTSGNYNEQFF.

This clone was observed a few times. The rearrangement joins TRBV7-8 to TRBJ2-5; 9 nucleotides agree with TRBD2. With V trimmed by 7 bases and J by 5 bases, 14 bases remained unmatched. The CDR3 has 16 amino acids. From germline, CDR1 is SGHVS and CDR2 FQNEAQ. CDR3 loop: CASTRVAGVSGETQYF. CDR3 DNA sequence: TGTGCCAGCACGCGCGTAGCGGGAGTTTCCGGTGAGACCCAGTACTTC.

The rearrangement links TRBV6-1 to TRBJ2-2, with D uncertain. The CDR3 is 13 amino acids. Germline V lookup: CDR1 MNHNS, CDR2 SASEGT. V was clipped by 7 bases and J by 7 bases, with 13 bases between them. As DNA, the CDR3 is TGTGCCAGCATTAAAGTATCGTTCGGGGAGCTGTTTTTT. It yields the protein CASIKVSFGELFF.

J is TRBJ1-5 and V is TRBV4-1, with D tentatively TRBD1 (5 bases). This CDR3 comprises 15 residues. Germline V gene data show CDR1 as MGHRA and CDR2 as YSYEKL. Trimming took 4 bases from V and 3 from J, leaving 13 bases between them. The DNA of the CDR3 is TGCGCCAGCAGCCGCCCGCCGGGGGTCAATCAGCCCCAGCATTTT. Protein sequence: CASSRPPGVNQPQHF.

The rearrangement joins TRBV6-1 to TRBJ1-4, with D tentatively TRBD1 (6 bases). From germline, CDR1 is MNHNS and CDR2 SASEGT. The CDR3 runs to 16 residues. V lost 1 base, J lost 6 bases, and 15 bases lay in between. The CDR3 reads CASSEVSGGADEKLFF. In DNA form, the CDR3 reads TGTGCCAGCAGTGAAGTTTCTGGGGGGGCGGATGAAAAACTGTTTTTT.

This clone was seen just once. The rearrangement uses TRBV4-3 and TRBJ1-4; 7 bases match TRBD1. CDR1 and CDR2 (germline): LGHNA, YSLEER. This CDR3 region has 16 residues. Trimming took 4 bases from V and 8 from J; bases not matched to a gene: 13. CDR3 DNA: TGCGCCAGCAGCCCTGGCCCGGGACAGCCGGGAGAAAAACTGTTTTTT. Encoded protein: CASSPGPGQPGEKLFF.

Here the CDR3 DNA reads TGTGCCTGGCTCAGGGGAGGCACAGATACGCAGTATTTT. Its translation is CAWLRGGTDTQYF. The rearrangement joins TRBV30 to TRBJ2-3; D is possibly TRBD1 (6 bases). Trimming took off 5 bases at V and 1 base at J, with 10 bases between the two ends. This CDR3 has 13 residues. The germline V gene encodes CDR1 GTSNPN and CDR2 SVGIG (reference sequence).

Written as DNA, the CDR3 is TGTGCCAGCAGTTACTCGCGGGTCACTAATGAAAAACTGTTTTTT. Translated: CASSYSRVTNEKLFF. The chain combines TRBV6-5 with TRBJ1-4, with D hard to call. V lost 0 bases to trimming and J lost 2 bases, with 7 bases between them. The CDR3 covers 15 residues. Germline CDR1 and CDR2: MNHEY and SVGAGI.

The V and J genes are TRBV7-6 and TRBJ2-2; D might be TRBD1 (6 bases). The germline CDR1 and CDR2 sequences are SGHVS and FNYEAQ. There are 17 residues in the CDR3. Trimming stripped 0 bases from V and 1 base from J, with 12 bases between. Written as DNA, the CDR3 is TGTGCCAGCAGCTTAGCTCAGTCAGGGGAGAACACCGGGGAGCTGTTTTTT. Protein sequence: CASSLAQSGENTGELFF. The entire variable domain, with the rest obtained from reference TRBV7-6 and TRBJ2-2, is as follows: GAGVSQSPRYKVTKRGQDVALRCDPISGHVSLYWYRQALGQGPEFLTYFNYEAQQDKSGLPNDRFSAERPEGSISTLTIQRTEQRDSAMYRCASSLAQSGENTGELFFGEGSRLTVL.

The chain joins TRBV10-3 to TRBJ2-3, with a weak D call TRBD1 (5 bases). V dropped 3 bases and J dropped 2 bases, with 6 bases sitting between them. The length of the CDR3 is 13 residues. The germline V gene encodes CDR1 ENHRY and CDR2 SYGVKD. CDR3 sequence reads: CAISDRDTDTQYF. The DNA for the CDR3 is TGTGCCATCAGTGACAGGGACACAGATACGCAGTATTTT.

The V and J genes are TRBV9 and TRBJ2-6; TRBD2 might be the D (5 bases). In germline, CDR1 is SGDLS, CDR2 YYNGEE. The CDR3 has 18 residues. The germline V and J ends were trimmed by 0 bases and 0 bases, with 13 bases remaining between them. The CDR3: CASSVEPGIGSGANVLTF. For the CDR3, the DNA is TGTGCCAGCAGCGTAGAACCGGGAATAGGCTCTGGGGCCAACGTCCTGACTTTC.

This clone was recorded only once. V is TRBV9 and J is TRBJ2-1; weak D call: TRBD2 (6 bases). CDR3 length equals 16 residues. Germline V gene data show CDR1 as SGDLS and CDR2 as YYNGEE. With 4 bases removed from V and 8 bases from J, the gap between germline ends came to 22 bases. The CDR3 nucleotides are TGTGCCAGCAGCTCAGACCCCGGGACTGGGCGGCATGAGCAGTTCTTC. This sequence encodes CASSSDPGTGRHEQFF.

This sequence joins TRBV5-1 and TRBJ1-4; D is unclear. Germline V gene lookup returns CDR1 SGHRS and CDR2 YFSETQ. This CDR3 is built from 13 residues. Trimming stripped 4 bases from V and 1 base from J, with 5 bases between. CDR3 sequence: CASSPLTNEKLFF. CDR3 DNA: TGCGCCAGCAGCCCATTAACTAATGAAAAACTGTTTTTT.

V usage is TRBV30 and J usage is TRBJ2-2; 13 nucleotides match TRBD2. CDR1 and CDR2 (germline): GTSNPN, SVGIG (reference sequence). The J segment lost 6 bases and the V segment lost 1 base, leaving 8 bases of the junction unmatched. The CDR3 is 17 residues long. The CDR3 reads CAWSALLAGGPAGELFF. CDR3 nucleotide sequence: TGTGCCTGGAGTGCCTTACTAGCGGGAGGGCCCGCCGGGGAGCTGTTTTTT.

The table lists this clone with a count of one. The rearrangement uses TRBV9 and TRBJ2-3; D unclear. Germline CDR1 and CDR2: SGDLS and YYNGEE. The CDR3 loop spans 14 amino acids. V was clipped by 4 bases and J by 6 bases, with 15 bases between them. This chain's CDR3 is CASSLEDRMDTQYF. CDR3 sequence (DNA): TGTGCCAGCAGCCTCGAGGACCGGATGGATACGCAGTATTTT.

This rearrangement joins TRBV5-4 to TRBJ1-3; perhaps TRBD1 as D (5 bases). CDR1 is SGHNT, CDR2 YYREEE, per germline (reference sequence). This CDR3 has 18 residues. Trimming removed 0 bases at V and 1 base at J, with 17 bases between. CDR3 DNA sequence: TGTGCCAGCAGCTTGGGGGGGACCCGCCCCATTTCTGGAAACACCATATATTTT. It translates to CASSLGGTRPISGNTIYF.

The chain couples TRBV4-2 to TRBJ1-5; D is ambiguous. The CDR3 extends over 15 amino acids. CDR1 and CDR2 (germline): LGHNA, YNFKEQ. V lost 1 base and J lost 0, with 7 bases in between. CDR3 sequence: CASSQGDDSNQPQHF. Written as DNA, the CDR3 is TGTGCCAGCAGCCAAGGAGACGATAGCAATCAGCCCCAGCATTTT.

This clone was found once. The rearrangement joins TRBV6-1 to TRBJ2-1; D perhaps matches TRBD2 (6 bases). Germline lookup yields CDR1 MNHNS and CDR2 SASEGT. The germline V and J ends were trimmed by 0 bases and 5 bases, with 11 bases remaining between them. The CDR3 runs 15 residues. In DNA, the CDR3 is TGTGCCAGCAGTGAAGCAAGCTGGAGGGACAATGAGCAGTTCTTC. This codes for CASSEASWRDNEQFF.

This clone was recorded once. The V gene is TRBV7-9, the J gene TRBJ1-4, with D maybe TRBD1 (5 bases). V gave up 3 bases and J gave up 5 bases, with 16 bases separating them. From germline, CDR1 is SEHNR and CDR2 FQNEAQ (reference sequence). The CDR3 runs 16 residues. CDR3 sequence reads: CASSLLSGRANEKLFF. CDR3 nucleotide sequence: TGTGCCAGCAGCTTGCTTTCCGGCAGGGCAAATGAAAAACTGTTTTTT.

This sequence joins TRBV7-8 and TRBJ1-3; D not certain. Germline CDR1 reads SGHVS; CDR2 reads FQNEAQ. The CDR3 has 14 amino acids. The V end lost 4 bases, the J end lost 1 base, and 8 bases lay between the germline ends. The CDR3 DNA reads as TGTGCCAGCAGCTCCCACGGATCTGGAAACACCATATATTTT. Amino acid sequence: CASSSHGSGNTIYF. Looking up the rest from reference TRBV7-8 and TRBJ1-3 gives the full variable domain: GAGVSQSPRYKVAKRGQDVALRCDPISGHVSLFWYQQALGQGPEFLTYFQNEAQLDKSGLPSDRFFAERPEGSVSTLKIQRTQQEDSAVYLCASSSHGSGNTIYFGEGSWLTVV.